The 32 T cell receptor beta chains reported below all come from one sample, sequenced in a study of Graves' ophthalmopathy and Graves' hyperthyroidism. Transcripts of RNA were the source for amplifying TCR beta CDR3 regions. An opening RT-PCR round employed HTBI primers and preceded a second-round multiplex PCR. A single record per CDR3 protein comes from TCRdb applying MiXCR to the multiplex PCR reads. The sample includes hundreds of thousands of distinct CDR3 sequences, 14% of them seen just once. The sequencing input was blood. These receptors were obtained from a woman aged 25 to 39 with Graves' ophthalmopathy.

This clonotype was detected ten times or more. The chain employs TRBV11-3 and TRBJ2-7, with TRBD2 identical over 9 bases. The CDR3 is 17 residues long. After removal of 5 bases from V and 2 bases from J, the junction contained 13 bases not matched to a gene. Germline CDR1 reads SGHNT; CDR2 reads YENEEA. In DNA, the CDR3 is TGTGCCAGCAGCCAAAGTCGCCTAGCGGGGCATACCTACGAGCAGTACTTC. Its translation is CASSQSRLAGHTYEQYF.

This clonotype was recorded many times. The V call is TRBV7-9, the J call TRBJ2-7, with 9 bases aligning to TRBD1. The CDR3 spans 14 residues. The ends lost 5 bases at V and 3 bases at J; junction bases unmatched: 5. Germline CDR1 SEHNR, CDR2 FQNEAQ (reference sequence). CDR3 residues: CASSPWDRDYEQYF. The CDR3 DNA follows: TGTGCCAGCAGCCCATGGGACAGGGACTACGAGCAGTACTTC.

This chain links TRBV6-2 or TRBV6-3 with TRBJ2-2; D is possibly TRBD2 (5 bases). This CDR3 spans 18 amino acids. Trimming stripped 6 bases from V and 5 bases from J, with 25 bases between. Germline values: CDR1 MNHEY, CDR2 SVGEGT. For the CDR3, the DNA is TGTGCCAGCAGCTCCCTCGCACCGTTCCTACGGGGAACCGGGGAGCTGTTTTTT. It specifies CASSSLAPFLRGTGELFF.

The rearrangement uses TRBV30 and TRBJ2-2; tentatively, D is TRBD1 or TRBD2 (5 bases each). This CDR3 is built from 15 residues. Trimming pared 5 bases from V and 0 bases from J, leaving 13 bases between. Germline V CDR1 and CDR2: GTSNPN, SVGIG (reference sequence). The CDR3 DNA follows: TGTGCCTGGGGGGTGGAGGACACGAACACCGGGGAGCTGTTTTTT. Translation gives CAWGVEDTNTGELFF.

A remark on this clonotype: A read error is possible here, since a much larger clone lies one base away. DNA of the CDR3: TGCGCCAGCCGGGCCGATTTCTACGAGCAGTGCTTC. Encoded protein: CASRADFYEQCF. The genes are TRBV5-1 and TRBJ2-7; D ambiguous. Germline CDR1 SGHRS, CDR2 YFSETQ. This CDR3 spans 12 amino acids.

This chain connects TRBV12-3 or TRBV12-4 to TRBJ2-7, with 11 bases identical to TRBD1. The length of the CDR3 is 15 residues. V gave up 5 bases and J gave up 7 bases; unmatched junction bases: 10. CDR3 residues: CASSTDRGLVDEQYF. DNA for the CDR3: TGTGCCAGCAGTACGGACAGGGGGCTGGTGGATGAGCAGTACTTC.

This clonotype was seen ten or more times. CDR3 loop: CASSYSGQRSEGFF. DNA of the CDR3: TGTGCCAGCAGTTACTCGGGGCAACGGAGCGAGGGCTTCTTT. The chain carries TRBV6-5 and TRBJ1-1; D perhaps matches TRBD1 (5 bases). CDR1 MNHEY and CDR2 SVGAGI come from the germline V gene. V was clipped by 0 bases and J by 14 bases, with 19 bases between them. This CDR3 comprises 14 residues.

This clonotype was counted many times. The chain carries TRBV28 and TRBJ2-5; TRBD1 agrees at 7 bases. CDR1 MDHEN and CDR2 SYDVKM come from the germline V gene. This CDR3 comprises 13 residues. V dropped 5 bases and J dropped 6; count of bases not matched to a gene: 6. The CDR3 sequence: CASSVNRGKTQYF. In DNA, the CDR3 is TGTGCCAGCAGTGTTAACAGGGGAAAGACCCAGTACTTC. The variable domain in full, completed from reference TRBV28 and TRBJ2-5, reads DVKVTQSSRYLVKRTGEKVFLECVQDMDHENMFWYRQDPGLGLRLIYFSYDVKMKEKGDIPEGYSVSREKKERFSLILESASTNQTSMYLCASSVNRGKTQYFGPGTRLLVL.

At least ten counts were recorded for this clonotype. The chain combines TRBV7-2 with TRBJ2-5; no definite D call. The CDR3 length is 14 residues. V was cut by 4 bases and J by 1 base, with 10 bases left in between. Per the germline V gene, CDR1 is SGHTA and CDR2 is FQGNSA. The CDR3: CASSSLLLQETQYF. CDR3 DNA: TGTGCCAGCAGCTCTCTACTTCTCCAAGAGACCCAGTACTTC.

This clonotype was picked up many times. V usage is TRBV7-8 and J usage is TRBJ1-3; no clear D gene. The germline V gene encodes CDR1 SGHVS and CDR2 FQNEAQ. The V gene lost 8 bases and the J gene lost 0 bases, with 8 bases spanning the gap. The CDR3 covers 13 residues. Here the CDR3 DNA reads TGTGCCAGCGCTATTAGCTCTGGAAACACCATATATTTT. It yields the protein CASAISSGNTIYF. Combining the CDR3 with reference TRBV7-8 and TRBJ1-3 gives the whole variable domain GAGVSQSPRYKVAKRGQDVALRCDPISGHVSLFWYQQALGQGPEFLTYFQNEAQLDKSGLPSDRFFAERPEGSVSTLKIQRTQQEDSAVYLCASAISSGNTIYFGEGSWLTVV.

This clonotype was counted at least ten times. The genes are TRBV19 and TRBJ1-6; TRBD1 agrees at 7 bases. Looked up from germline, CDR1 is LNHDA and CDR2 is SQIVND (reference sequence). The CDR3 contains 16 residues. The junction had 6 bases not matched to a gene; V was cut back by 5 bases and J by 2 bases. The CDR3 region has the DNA TGTGCCAGTAGTGGACCGACAGGGCCCTATAATTCACCCCTCCACTTT. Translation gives CASSGPTGPYNSPLHF.

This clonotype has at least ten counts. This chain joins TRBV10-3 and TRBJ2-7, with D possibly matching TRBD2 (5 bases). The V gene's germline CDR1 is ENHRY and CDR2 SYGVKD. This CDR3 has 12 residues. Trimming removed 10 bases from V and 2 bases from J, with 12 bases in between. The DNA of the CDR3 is TGTGCCACCGAAGGGAGCACCTACGAGCAGTACTTC. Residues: CATEGSTYEQYF.

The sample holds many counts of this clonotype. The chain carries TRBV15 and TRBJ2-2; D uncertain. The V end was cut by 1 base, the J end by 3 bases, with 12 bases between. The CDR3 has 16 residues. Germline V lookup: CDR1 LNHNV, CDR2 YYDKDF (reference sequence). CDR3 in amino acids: CATSRVLGAHTGELFF. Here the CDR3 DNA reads TGTGCCACCAGCAGAGTCCTCGGCGCACACACCGGGGAGCTGTTTTTT.

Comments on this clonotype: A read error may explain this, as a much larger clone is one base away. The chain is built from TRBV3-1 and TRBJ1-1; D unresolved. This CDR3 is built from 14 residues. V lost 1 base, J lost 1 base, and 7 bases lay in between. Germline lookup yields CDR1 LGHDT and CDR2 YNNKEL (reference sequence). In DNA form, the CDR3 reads TGTGCCAGCAGCCAAGTCCAGGCGAACACTGAAGCTTTCTTT. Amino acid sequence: CASSQVQANTEAFF.

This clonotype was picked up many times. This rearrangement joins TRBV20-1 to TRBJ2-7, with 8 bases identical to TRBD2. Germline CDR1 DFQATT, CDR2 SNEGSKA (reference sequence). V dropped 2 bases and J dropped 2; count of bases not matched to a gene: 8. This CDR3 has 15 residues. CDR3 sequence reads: CSARRSGSGAYEQYF. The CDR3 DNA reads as TGCAGTGCTAGACGAAGCGGGAGTGGGGCCTACGAGCAGTACTTC.

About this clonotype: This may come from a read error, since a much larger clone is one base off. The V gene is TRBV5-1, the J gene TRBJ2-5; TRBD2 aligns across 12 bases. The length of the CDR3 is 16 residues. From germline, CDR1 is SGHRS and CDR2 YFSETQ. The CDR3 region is CASSRGTSGLQETKYF. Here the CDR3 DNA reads TGCGCCAGCAGCAGAGGGACTAGCGGGTTACAAGAGACCAAGTACTTC.

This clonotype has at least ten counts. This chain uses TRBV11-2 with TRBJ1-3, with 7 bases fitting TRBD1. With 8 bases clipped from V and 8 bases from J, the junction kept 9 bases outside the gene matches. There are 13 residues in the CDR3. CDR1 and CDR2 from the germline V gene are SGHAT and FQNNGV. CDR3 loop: CASSPTGTDTIYF. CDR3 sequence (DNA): TGTGCCAGCTCACCGACAGGGACTGACACCATATATTTT.

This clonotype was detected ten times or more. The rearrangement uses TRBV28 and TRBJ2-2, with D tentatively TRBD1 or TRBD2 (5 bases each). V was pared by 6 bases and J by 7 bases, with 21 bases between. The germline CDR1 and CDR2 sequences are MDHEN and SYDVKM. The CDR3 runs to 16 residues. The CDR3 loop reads CASSSWGGPRGGELFF. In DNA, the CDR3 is TGTGCCAGCAGCTCCTGGGGCGGACCGAGGGGCGGGGAGCTGTTTTTT.

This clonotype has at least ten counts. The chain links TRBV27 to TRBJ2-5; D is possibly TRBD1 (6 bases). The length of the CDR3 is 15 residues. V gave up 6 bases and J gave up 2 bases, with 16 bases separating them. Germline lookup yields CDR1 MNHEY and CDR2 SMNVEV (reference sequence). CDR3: CASRGGVSAQETQYF. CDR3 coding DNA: TGTGCCAGCAGAGGGGGAGTGTCAGCGCAAGAGACCCAGTACTTC.

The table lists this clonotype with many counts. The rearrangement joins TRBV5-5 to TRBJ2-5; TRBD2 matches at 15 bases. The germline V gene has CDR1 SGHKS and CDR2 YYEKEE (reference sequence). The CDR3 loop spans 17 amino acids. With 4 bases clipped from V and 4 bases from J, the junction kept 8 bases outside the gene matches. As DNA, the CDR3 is TGTGCCAGCAGCGTCGGGACTAGCGGGGGGCCGCGAGAGACCCAGTACTTC. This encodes CASSVGTSGGPRETQYF. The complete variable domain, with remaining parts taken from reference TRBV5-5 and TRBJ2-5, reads DAGVTQSPTHLIKTRGQQVTLRCSPISGHKSVSWYQQVLGQGPQFIFQYYEKEERGRGNFPDRFSARQFPNYSSELNVNALLLGDSALYLCASSVGTSGGPRETQYFGPGTRLLVL.

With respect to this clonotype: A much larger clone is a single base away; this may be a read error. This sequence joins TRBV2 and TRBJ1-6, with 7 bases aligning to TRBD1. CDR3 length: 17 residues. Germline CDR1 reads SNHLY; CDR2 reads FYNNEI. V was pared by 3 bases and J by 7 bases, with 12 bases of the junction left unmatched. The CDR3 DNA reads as TGTGCCAGCAGTGACAACGACAGGGTATGGCCCAATTCACCCCTCCACTTT. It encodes CASSDNDRVWPNSPLHF.

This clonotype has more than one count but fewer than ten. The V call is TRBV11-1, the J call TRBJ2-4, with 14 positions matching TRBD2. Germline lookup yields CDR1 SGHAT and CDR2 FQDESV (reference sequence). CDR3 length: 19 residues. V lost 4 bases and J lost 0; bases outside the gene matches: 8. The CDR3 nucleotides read TGTGCCAGCAGCTCTACCGGGACTAGCGGGGGTCTAGCCAAAAACATTCAGTACTTC. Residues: CASSSTGTSGGLAKNIQYF. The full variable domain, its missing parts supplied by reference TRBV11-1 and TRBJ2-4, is EAEVAQSPRYKITEKSQAVAFWCDPISGHATLYWYRQILGQGPELLVQFQDESVVDDSQLPKDRFSAERLKGVDSTLKIQPAELGDSAMYLCASSSTGTSGGLAKNIQYFGAGTRLSVL.

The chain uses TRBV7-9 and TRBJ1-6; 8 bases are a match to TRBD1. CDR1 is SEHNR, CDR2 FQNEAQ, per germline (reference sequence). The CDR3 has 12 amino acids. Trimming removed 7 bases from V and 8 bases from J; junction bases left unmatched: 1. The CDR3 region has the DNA TGTGCCAGCAACAGGGGGGATTCACCCCTCCACTTT. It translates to CASNRGDSPLHF.

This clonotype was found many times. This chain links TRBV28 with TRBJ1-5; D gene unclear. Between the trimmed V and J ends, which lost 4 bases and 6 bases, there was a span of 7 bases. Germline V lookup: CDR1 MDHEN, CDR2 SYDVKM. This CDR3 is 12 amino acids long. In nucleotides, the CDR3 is TGTGCCAGCAGTTCAAATCGTCAGCCCCAGCATTTT. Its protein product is CASSSNRQPQHF.

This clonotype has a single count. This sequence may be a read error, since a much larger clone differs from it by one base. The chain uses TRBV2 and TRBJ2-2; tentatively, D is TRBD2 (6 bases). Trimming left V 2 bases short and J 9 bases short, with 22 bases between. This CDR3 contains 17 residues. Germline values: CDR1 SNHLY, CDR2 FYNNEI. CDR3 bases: TGTGCCAGCAGTGAAATGGCTAGCGCGAGGGTAATTTGGGAGCTGTTTTTT. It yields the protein CASSEMASARVIWELFF.

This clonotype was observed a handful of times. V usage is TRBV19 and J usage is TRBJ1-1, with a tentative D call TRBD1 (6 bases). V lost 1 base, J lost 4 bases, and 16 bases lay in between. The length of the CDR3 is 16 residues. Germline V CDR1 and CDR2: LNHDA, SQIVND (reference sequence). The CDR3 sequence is CASSIVPGEYGTEAFF. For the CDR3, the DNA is TGTGCCAGTAGTATAGTACCAGGGGAATACGGCACTGAAGCTTTCTTT.

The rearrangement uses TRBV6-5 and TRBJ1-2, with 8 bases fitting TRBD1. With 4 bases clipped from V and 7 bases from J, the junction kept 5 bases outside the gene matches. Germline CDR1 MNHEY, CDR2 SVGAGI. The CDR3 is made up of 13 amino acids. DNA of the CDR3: TGTGCCAGCAGTTTCAGGACAGGGATTGGCTACACCTTC. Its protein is CASSFRTGIGYTF.

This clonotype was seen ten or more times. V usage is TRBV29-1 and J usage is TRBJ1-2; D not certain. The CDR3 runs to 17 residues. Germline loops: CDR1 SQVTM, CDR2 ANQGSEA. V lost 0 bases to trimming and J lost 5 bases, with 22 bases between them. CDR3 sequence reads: CSVEDLRGRTFNYGYTF. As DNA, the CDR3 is TGCAGCGTTGAAGATCTTCGTGGGCGCACCTTTAATTATGGCTACACCTTC.

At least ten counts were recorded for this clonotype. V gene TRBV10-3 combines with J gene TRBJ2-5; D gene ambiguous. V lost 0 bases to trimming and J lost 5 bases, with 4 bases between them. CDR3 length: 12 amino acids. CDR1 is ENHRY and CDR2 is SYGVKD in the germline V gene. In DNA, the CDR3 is TGTGCCATCAGTGAGTCCTGGGAGACCCAGTACTTC. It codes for CAISESWETQYF.

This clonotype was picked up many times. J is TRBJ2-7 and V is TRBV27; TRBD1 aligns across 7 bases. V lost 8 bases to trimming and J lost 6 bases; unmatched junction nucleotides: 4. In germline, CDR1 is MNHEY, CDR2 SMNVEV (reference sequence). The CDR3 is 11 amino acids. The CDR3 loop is CASARGPEQYF. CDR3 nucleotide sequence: TGTGCCAGCGCTAGGGGGCCCGAGCAGTACTTC.

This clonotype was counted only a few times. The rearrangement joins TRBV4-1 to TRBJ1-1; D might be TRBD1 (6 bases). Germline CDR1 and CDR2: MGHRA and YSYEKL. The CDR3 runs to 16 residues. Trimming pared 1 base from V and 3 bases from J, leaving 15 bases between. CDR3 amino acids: CASSQGPGEVDTEAFF. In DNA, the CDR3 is TGCGCCAGCAGCCAAGGGCCAGGGGAGGTTGACACTGAAGCTTTCTTT.

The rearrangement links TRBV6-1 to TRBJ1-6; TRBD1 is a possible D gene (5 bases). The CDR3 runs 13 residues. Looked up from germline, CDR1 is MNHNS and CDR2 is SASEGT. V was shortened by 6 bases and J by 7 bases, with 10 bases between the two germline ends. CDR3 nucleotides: TGTGCCAGCAGAGGGGTGGTAAATTCACCCCTCCACTTT. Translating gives CASRGVVNSPLHF.